These 32 T cell receptor beta chains originate from one sample sequenced in a study of control samples from healthy donors and cancer patients. Data came from immunoSEQ multiplex PCR; TCRdb stores just in-frame clones and leaves some out. This sample has some 150,000 clones; roughly 89% occur once, and the top ten carry less than 5%. Sequencing used blood. These TCRs come from a man aged 30-40 years in good health.

V gene TRBV6-5 combines with J gene TRBJ1-1; 9 bases fit TRBD1. The CDR3 extends over 14 amino acids. V lost 2 bases and J lost 5; bases outside the gene matches: 3. In germline, CDR1 is MNHEY, CDR2 SVGAGI. The CDR3 nucleotides read TGTGCCAGCAGTTACGACAGGGGGGGGACTGAAGCTTTCTTT. Its protein product is CASSYDRGGTEAFF.

The chain combines TRBV6-2 or TRBV6-3 with TRBJ1-5; no firm D call. From germline, CDR1 is MNHEY and CDR2 SVGEGT. This CDR3 has 12 amino acids. V was shortened by 5 bases and J by 6 bases, with 8 bases between the two germline ends. As DNA, the CDR3 is TGTGCCAGCAGTGGCCTCGGTCAGCCCCAGCATTTT. It codes for CASSGLGQPQHF.

This clone showed up just once. The CDR3 DNA reads TGTGCCAGCAGCCAGGACAGGGATGGCACAGATACGCAGTATTTT. This translates into CASSQDRDGTDTQYF. This chain joins TRBV5-6 and TRBJ2-3; TRBD1 matches 8 bases. Germline V CDR1 and CDR2: SGHDT, YYEEEE. The J segment lost 1 base and the V segment lost 4 bases, leaving 5 bases of the junction unmatched. CDR3 size: 15 residues.

This chain uses TRBV19 with TRBJ2-4, with 8 bases lining up with TRBD1. Germline assignment: CDR1 LNHDA and CDR2 SQIVND (reference sequence). CDR3 length equals 13 residues. J was trimmed by 7 bases and V by 4 bases; bases with no gene match: 3. CDR3 region: CASSSGDRNIQYF. The CDR3 nucleotides are TGTGCCAGTAGTAGCGGGGACAGGAACATTCAGTACTTC.

The rearrangement links TRBV10-1 to TRBJ1-4; 11 nucleotides line up with TRBD1. The junction had 2 bases not matched to a gene; V was cut back by 9 bases and J by 5 bases. From germline, CDR1 is WNHNN and CDR2 SYGVQD (reference sequence). The CDR3 length is 13 residues. This chain's CDR3 is CARGDRGNEKLFF. CDR3 in DNA: TGCGCCAGAGGGGACAGGGGGAATGAAAAACTGTTTTTT.

This chain uses TRBV9 with TRBJ2-5; D gene unclear. Trimming cost V 3 bases and J 5 bases, with 17 bases left between them. From germline, CDR1 is SGDLS and CDR2 YYNGEE. The CDR3 spans 15 residues. CDR3 region: CASSAAERSWETQYF. CDR3 nucleotide sequence: TGTGCCAGCAGCGCCGCGGAAAGGTCCTGGGAGACCCAGTACTTC.

This clone was picked up one time. The chain couples TRBV5-4 to TRBJ1-1; no clear D gene. CDR1 and CDR2 from the germline V gene are SGHNT and YYREEE (reference sequence). CDR3 size: 14 residues. Trimming removed 4 bases from V and 0 bases from J, with 10 bases in between. CDR3 in DNA: TGTGCCAGCAGCCCGGCCAGTGTGAACACTGAAGCTTTCTTT. Translation: CASSPASVNTEAFF.

V is TRBV11-3 and J is TRBJ2-3, with D possibly matching TRBD1 (5 bases). Germline CDR1 SGHNT, CDR2 YENEEA. CDR3 size: 14 residues. V was pared by 4 bases and J by 1 base, with 9 bases between. The DNA for the CDR3 is TGTGCCAGCAGCTCAGAAGGGGGCACAGATACGCAGTATTTT. This translates into CASSSEGGTDTQYF.

The chain links TRBV11-1 to TRBJ2-4; D is unclear. The CDR3 is 12 amino acids. V shed 2 bases and J shed 10 bases, with 9 bases lying between them. In germline, CDR1 is SGHAT, CDR2 FQDESV (reference sequence). CDR3 residues: CASSLRPEIQYF. The CDR3 nucleotides are TGTGCCAGCAGCTTACGCCCAGAGATTCAGTACTTC.

The chain uses TRBV21-1 and TRBJ2-3; the table's D gene call, TRBD1, was not cross checked with the DNA. TRBV21-1 is listed as a pseudogene. The CDR3 covers 13 residues. The CDR3 DNA reads TGTGCCTCACCTCGGAAGGGGCCGAATACGCAGTATTTT. Translation gives CASPRKGPNTQYF.

The chain has TRBV6-1 and TRBJ2-7; D may be TRBD1 or TRBD2 (5 bases each). The CDR3 extends over 17 amino acids. Per the germline V gene, CDR1 is MNHNS and CDR2 is SASEGT. The V end was cut by 2 bases, the J end by 1 base, with 18 bases between. CDR3 in DNA: TGTGCCAGCAGTGAAACCGGTTGGGGGACGCGATCCTACGAGCAGTACTTC. Amino acids: CASSETGWGTRSYEQYF.

The J gene is TRBJ1-1, the V gene TRBV6-5; possibly TRBD1 for D (5 bases). This CDR3 comprises 13 residues. Germline loops: CDR1 MNHEY, CDR2 SVGAGI. Trimming removed 6 bases at V and 0 bases at J, with 8 bases between. CDR3 amino acids: CASRKTVNTEAFF. DNA for the CDR3: TGTGCCAGCAGGAAGACAGTGAACACTGAAGCTTTCTTT.

V and J are TRBV25-1 and TRBJ2-5; 7 nucleotides agree with TRBD2. V lost 8 bases and J lost 5; bases outside the gene matches: 11. The germline V gene has CDR1 MGHDK and CDR2 SYGVNS. The CDR3 sequence is 14 residues long. Written as DNA, the CDR3 is TGTGCCAGCGGAGGTCCTCGGGGGGAGGAGACCCAGTACTTC. It specifies CASGGPRGEETQYF.

This clone appeared a single time. The J gene is TRBJ2-5, the V gene TRBV28; D possibly matches TRBD1 or TRBD2 (5 bases each). There are 12 residues in the CDR3. Germline V CDR1 and CDR2: MDHEN, SYDVKM. CDR3 nucleotide sequence: TGTGGAAGTTTCGGGCAGGGACAGACCCAGTACTTC. Protein sequence: CGSFGQGQTQYF.

V gene TRBV5-8 combines with J gene TRBJ1-4; 8 nucleotides line up with TRBD1. Germline V lookup: CDR1 SGHTS, CDR2 YDEGEE. V shed 6 bases and J 1 base; nucleotides not matched to a gene: 8. The CDR3 contains 16 residues. The CDR3 DNA follows: TGTGCCAGCAACCAGGACAGGGACCTAACTAATGAAAAACTGTTTTTT. Its translation is CASNQDRDLTNEKLFF. The full variable domain, completed using reference TRBV5-8 and TRBJ1-4, is EAGVTQSPTHLIKTRGQQATLRCSPISGHTSVYWYQQALGLGLQFLLWYDEGEERNRGNFPPRFSGRQFPNYSSELNVNALELEDSALYLCASNQDRDLTNEKLFFGSGTQLSVL.

This clone was seen once. This chain uses TRBV4-1 with TRBJ1-2, with D possibly being TRBD1 (6 bases). Germline-derived CDR1 and CDR2 are MGHRA and YSYEKL. V lost 0 bases and J lost 4, with 15 bases in between. CDR3 length equals 16 residues. The DNA of the CDR3 is TGCGCCAGCAGCCAAGATAAGGGGGGTAACAGCTATGGCTACACCTTC. Translation gives CASSQDKGGNSYGYTF.

V gene TRBV5-1 combines with J gene TRBJ2-7; 7 bases are shared with TRBD1. Per germline, CDR1 SGHRS and CDR2 YFSETQ. V shed 3 bases, J shed 2 bases, and the junction held 2 bases outside the gene matches. The CDR3 extends over 13 amino acids. The chain's CDR3 is CASSYDRAYEQYF. The CDR3 coding sequence is TGCGCCAGCAGCTACGACAGGGCCTACGAGCAGTACTTC.

The chain employs TRBV6-5 and TRBJ2-7; TRBD1 might be the D (5 bases). The V gene's germline CDR1 is MNHEY and CDR2 SVGAGI. The CDR3 extends over 12 amino acids. With 6 bases removed from V and 7 bases from J, the gap between germline ends came to 13 bases. CDR3 protein: CASSTGLGEQYF. In DNA, the CDR3 is TGTGCCAGCAGCACAGGCTTGGGGGAGCAGTACTTC.

V gene TRBV6-1 combines with J gene TRBJ2-5, with a tentative D call TRBD2 (5 bases). The CDR3 contains 13 residues. Germline V gene lookup returns CDR1 MNHNS and CDR2 SASEGT. V lost 0 bases, J lost 7 bases, and 9 bases lay in between. For the CDR3, the DNA is TGTGCCAGCAGTGAAGCCCCTAGCTGGACCCAGTACTTC. This encodes CASSEAPSWTQYF.

J is TRBJ2-1 and V is TRBV7-9; TRBD1 might be the D (5 bases). Germline assignment: CDR1 SEHNR and CDR2 FQNEAQ (reference sequence). V gave up 3 bases and J gave up 0 bases, with 9 bases separating them. The CDR3 length is 15 residues. The CDR3 loop is CASSLTENSYNEQFF. CDR3 DNA sequence: TGTGCCAGCAGCTTGACAGAAAACTCCTACAATGAGCAGTTCTTC.

The rearrangement uses TRBV10-3 and TRBJ2-7, with 9 bases lining up with TRBD1. Trimming cost V 5 bases and J 5 bases; bases outside gene matches: 4. Germline V gene sequence: CDR1 ENHRY, CDR2 SYGVKD. The CDR3 loop spans 13 amino acids. In nucleotides, the CDR3 is TGTGCCATCAGTAGGGACAGGGAGCACGAGCAGTACTTC. It is translated as CAISRDREHEQYF.

This clone was observed a single time. The chain couples TRBV2 to TRBJ2-7; 8 bases align to TRBD2. The junction had 4 bases not matched to a gene; V was cut back by 6 bases and J by 3 bases. The CDR3 spans 13 residues. Per the germline V gene, CDR1 is SNHLY and CDR2 is FYNNEI. CDR3: CASSRGGGYEQYF. The DNA of the CDR3 is TGTGCCAGCAGCCGGGGGGGAGGCTACGAGCAGTACTTC.

The rearrangement joins TRBV3-1 (or the pseudogene TRBV3-2) to TRBJ1-1, with D unresolved. Trimming shortened V by 0 bases and J by 4 bases, and 12 bases separated the two germline ends. This CDR3 contains 15 residues. Germline V lookup: CDR1 LGHDT, CDR2 YNNKEL (reference sequence). The CDR3 region has the DNA TGTGCCAGCAGCCAAGACCAAGACATTCTCACTGAAGCTTTCTTT. It specifies CASSQDQDILTEAFF.

This clone showed up just a few times. V and J are TRBV6-5 and TRBJ1-5; tentative D call: TRBD1 (5 bases). CDR3 length equals 14 residues. V was clipped by 5 bases and J by 6 bases, with 14 bases between them. From germline, CDR1 is MNHEY and CDR2 SVGAGI. The CDR3: CASSPEGVSQPQHF. The CDR3 coding sequence is TGTGCCAGCAGTCCCGAAGGGGTGAGTCAGCCCCAGCATTTT.

The chain links TRBV6-5 to TRBJ2-1, with 14 nucleotides matching TRBD2. The CDR3 sequence is 15 residues long. The J segment lost 8 bases and the V segment lost 5 bases, leaving 5 bases of the junction unmatched. Germline V CDR1 and CDR2: MNHEY, SVGAGI. The CDR3 DNA reads TGTGCCAGCAGTAACCGACTAGCGGGGGGGCATGAGCAGTTCTTC. This gives the protein CASSNRLAGGHEQFF.

This clone showed up just once. The chain combines TRBV6-2 or TRBV6-3 with TRBJ2-5, with D perhaps TRBD1 or TRBD2 (5 bases each). Trimming removed 0 bases from V and 4 bases from J, with 9 bases in between. The CDR3 sequence is 14 residues long. CDR1 MNHEY and CDR2 SVGEGT come from the germline V gene. The CDR3 reads CASSYSIGGETQYF. The CDR3 DNA is TGTGCCAGCAGTTACTCGATTGGGGGAGAGACCCAGTACTTC.

This chain links TRBV5-1 with TRBJ2-7, with a possible D match to TRBD1 (5 bases). Germline V gives CDR1 SGHRS, CDR2 YFSETQ. V was cut by 4 bases and J by 9 bases, with 14 bases left in between. The CDR3 contains 12 residues. CDR3 coding DNA: TGCGCCAGCAGCAAAGACAGTCTTAGGCAGTACTTC. Translating it yields CASSKDSLRQYF.

The rearrangement uses TRBV10-3 and TRBJ2-3; D may be TRBD1 (6 bases). Germline V gene sequence: CDR1 ENHRY, CDR2 SYGVKD. Trimming pared 10 bases from V and 2 bases from J, leaving 16 bases between. This CDR3 has 14 residues. The CDR3 is CATEQGGLTDTQYF. The CDR3 nucleotides are TGTGCCACGGAACAGGGCGGACTCACAGATACGCAGTATTTT.

The chain carries TRBV24-1 and TRBJ2-3; D remains ambiguous. Germline lookup yields CDR1 KGHDR and CDR2 SFDVKD. The CDR3 is 14 residues long. V lost 3 bases and J 1 base, leaving 7 bases between the germline ends. CDR3 DNA: TGTGCCACCAGTGATACCCGAGGCACAGATACGCAGTATTTT. This encodes CATSDTRGTDTQYF.

The chain combines TRBV7-2 with TRBJ2-5; 8 bases are a match to TRBD2. V lost 4 bases and J lost 3; bases outside the gene matches: 10. Germline lookup yields CDR1 SGHTA and CDR2 FQGNSA. The CDR3 spans 16 residues. The CDR3 reads CASSSRRGGREETQYF. The CDR3 bases are TGTGCCAGCAGCTCTCGCCGGGGGGGCAGGGAAGAGACCCAGTACTTC.

The rearrangement joins TRBV5-4 to TRBJ1-6, with D possibly being TRBD1 (6 bases). Germline V gene sequence: CDR1 SGHNT, CDR2 YYREEE (reference sequence). The V end was cut by 2 bases, the J end by 6 bases, with 12 bases between. The CDR3 sequence is 15 residues long. The CDR3 spells CASSLWTASNSPLHF. CDR3 sequence (DNA): TGTGCCAGCAGCTTATGGACAGCTAGTAATTCACCCCTCCACTTT.

The J gene is TRBJ2-1, the V gene TRBV7-3, with 8 bases matching TRBD1. In germline, CDR1 is SGHTA, CDR2 FQGTGA. This CDR3 spans 14 amino acids. Trimming took 5 bases from V and 8 from J; bases not matched to a gene: 8. The CDR3: CASSQTQGADEQFF. In DNA, the CDR3 is TGTGCCAGCAGCCAAACGCAGGGGGCCGATGAGCAGTTCTTC.